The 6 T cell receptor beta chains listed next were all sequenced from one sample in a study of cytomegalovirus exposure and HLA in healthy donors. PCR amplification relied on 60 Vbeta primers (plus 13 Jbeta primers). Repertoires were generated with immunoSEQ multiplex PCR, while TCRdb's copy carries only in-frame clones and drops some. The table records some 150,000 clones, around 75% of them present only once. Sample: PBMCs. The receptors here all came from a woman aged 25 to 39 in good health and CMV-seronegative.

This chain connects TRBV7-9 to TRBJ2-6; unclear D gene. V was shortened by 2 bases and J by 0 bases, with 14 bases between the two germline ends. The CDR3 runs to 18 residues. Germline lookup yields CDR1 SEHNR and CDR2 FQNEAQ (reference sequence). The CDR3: CASSLRPGPSSGANVLTF. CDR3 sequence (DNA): TGTGCCAGCAGCTTAAGACCAGGCCCCAGCTCTGGGGCCAACGTCCTGACTTTC. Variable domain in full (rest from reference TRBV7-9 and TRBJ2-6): DTGVSQNPRHKITKRGQNVTFRCDPISEHNRLYWYRQTLGQGPEFLTYFQNEAQLEKSRLLSDRFSAERPKGSFSTLEIQRTEQGDSAMYLCASSLRPGPSSGANVLTFGAGSRLTVL.

CDR3 sequence: CAISEVGEDYGYTF. For the CDR3, the DNA is TGTGCCATCAGTGAGGTAGGGGAAGACTATGGCTACACCTTC. The chain uses TRBV10-3 and TRBJ1-2; D might be TRBD1 (5 bases). V was pared by 2 bases and J by 3 bases, with 10 bases between. This CDR3 has 14 residues. Germline CDR1 and CDR2: ENHRY and SYGVKD.

CDR3 protein: CASSPTSASEQFF. In DNA form, the CDR3 reads TGTGCCAGCTCCCCAACTAGCGCCAGTGAGCAGTTCTTC. V gene TRBV6-4 combines with J gene TRBJ2-1; TRBD2 aligns across 7 bases. The CDR3 totals 13 residues. J lost 9 bases, V lost 8 bases, and 10 bases had no gene match. Germline CDR1 is MRHNA and CDR2 is SNTAGT.

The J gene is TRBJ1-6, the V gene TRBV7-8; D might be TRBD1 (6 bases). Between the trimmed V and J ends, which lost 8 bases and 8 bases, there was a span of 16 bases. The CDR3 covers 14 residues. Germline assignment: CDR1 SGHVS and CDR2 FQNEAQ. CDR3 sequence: CASRTGTPHSPLHF. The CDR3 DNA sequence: TGTGCCAGCCGAACAGGGACACCCCATTCACCCCTCCACTTT. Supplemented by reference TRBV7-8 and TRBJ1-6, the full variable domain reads GAGVSQSPRYKVAKRGQDVALRCDPISGHVSLFWYQQALGQGPEFLTYFQNEAQLDKSGLPSDRFFAERPEGSVSTLKIQRTQQEDSAVYLCASRTGTPHSPLHFGNGTRLTVT.

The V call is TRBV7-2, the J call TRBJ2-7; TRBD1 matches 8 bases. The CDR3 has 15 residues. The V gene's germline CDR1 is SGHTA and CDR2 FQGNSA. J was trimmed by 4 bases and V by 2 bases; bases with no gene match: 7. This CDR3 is CASSLLTGGPYEQYF. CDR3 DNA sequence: TGTGCCAGCAGCTTATTAACAGGGGGACCGTACGAGCAGTACTTC.

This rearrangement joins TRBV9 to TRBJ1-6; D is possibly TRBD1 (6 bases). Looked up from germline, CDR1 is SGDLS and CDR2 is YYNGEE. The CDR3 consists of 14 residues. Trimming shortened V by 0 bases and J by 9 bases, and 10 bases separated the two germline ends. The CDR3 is CASSVGGQSSPLHF. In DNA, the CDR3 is TGTGCCAGCAGCGTAGGGGGACAAAGTTCACCCCTCCACTTT.